One and the same sample provided the 32 T cell receptor beta chains below, sequenced in a study of T cells in Graves' hyperthyroidism and ophthalmopathy. RNA transcripts provided the source from which TCR beta CDR3 regions were amplified. The TCR CDR3 first-round RT-PCR relied on the HTBI primer set. TCRdb reanalysed the multiplex PCR reads using MiXCR and keeps one entry per CDR3 protein. Here the sample spans 350,000 to 450,000 distinct CDR3 sequences, 15% to 20% being singletons. The specimen was blood. These receptors all stem from a woman aged 25 to 39 with Graves' hyperthyroidism that later progressed to Graves' ophthalmopathy.

This clonotype occurred a few times. Just one base apart from a much larger clone, this may be a read error. The V and J genes are TRBV30 and TRBJ2-3; tentative D call: TRBD1 (6 bases). Germline values: CDR1 GTSNPN, CDR2 SVGIG (reference sequence). This CDR3 spans 13 amino acids. The V end was cut by 0 bases, the J end by 4 bases, with 8 bases between. The CDR3 protein is CAWSVQGADTQYF. The CDR3 DNA reads TGTGCCTGGAGTGTACAGGGCGCAGATACGCAGTATTTT.

This clonotype was seen a handful of times. The V call is TRBV7-9, the J call TRBJ1-3; no clear D gene. Trimming pared 11 bases from V and 1 base from J, leaving 12 bases between. The CDR3 sequence is 13 residues long. Germline CDR1 SEHNR, CDR2 FQNEAQ (reference sequence). CDR3 DNA: TGTGCCGTCTCCGACGGGTCTGGAAACACCATATATTTT. Residues: CAVSDGSGNTIYF.

This clonotype was seen many times. The chain has TRBV5-1 and TRBJ2-1; TRBD2 agrees at 8 bases. V trimming: 0 bases; J trimming: 6 bases; junction bases outside the gene matches: 8. From germline, CDR1 is SGHRS and CDR2 YFSETQ. The CDR3 is 16 amino acids. The CDR3 coding sequence is TGCGCCAGCAGCTTGGCCAGCGGGAGATACCCCAATGAGCAGTTCTTC. Translated, it gives CASSLASGRYPNEQFF. Filled out from reference TRBV5-1 and TRBJ2-1, the complete variable domain reads KAGVTQTPRYLIKTRGQQVTLSCSPISGHRSVSWYQQTPGQGLQFLFEYFSETQRNKGNFPGRFSGRQFSNSRSEMNVSTLELGDSALYLCASSLASGRYPNEQFFGPGTRLTVL.

There are many counts of this clonotype. Written as DNA, the CDR3 is TGTGCCAGCAGTTTAGCAGGGGGTTTCTACAATGAGCAGTTCTTC. Its protein is CASSLAGGFYNEQFF. The chain employs TRBV12-3 or TRBV12-4 and TRBJ2-1; possible D gene TRBD1, 6 bases. The CDR3 consists of 15 residues. Trimming took 0 bases from V and 3 from J, leaving 9 bases between them.

The sample holds a few counts of this clonotype. This rearrangement joins TRBV6-4 to TRBJ1-4; D remains unclear. This CDR3 has 18 amino acids. With 2 bases removed from V and 0 bases from J, the gap between germline ends came to 16 bases. The germline CDR1 and CDR2 sequences are MRHNA and SNTAGT. The CDR3 nucleotides read TGTGCCAGCAGTGACCCGGACGGCGCAGCTTCAACTAATGAAAAACTGTTTTTT. Translated, it gives CASSDPDGAASTNEKLFF.

The J gene is TRBJ1-1, the V gene TRBV15; TRBD1 matches at 7 bases. Germline lookup yields CDR1 LNHNV and CDR2 YYDKDF (reference sequence). Trimming removed 2 bases from V and 1 base from J; junction bases left unmatched: 13. This CDR3 comprises 18 residues. The CDR3 here is CATSRSPGQPYPNTEAFF. CDR3 nucleotide sequence: TGTGCCACCAGCAGATCACCGGGACAGCCTTACCCGAACACTGAAGCTTTCTTT. Complete variable domain (other parts from reference TRBV15 and TRBJ1-1): DAMVIQNPRYQVTQFGKPVTLSCSQTLNHNVMYWYQQKSSQAPKLLFHYYDKDFNNEADTPDNFQSRRPNTSFCFLDIRSPGLGDTAMYLCATSRSPGQPYPNTEAFFGQGTRLTVV.

With respect to this clonotype: A single base separates this from a much larger clone, so it may be a read error. CDR3 in amino acids: CSASVMQGAEKLFF. DNA for the CDR3: TGCAGTGCTAGTGTGATGCAGGGCGCTGAAAAACTGTTTTTT. The J gene is TRBJ1-4, the V gene TRBV20-1; tentative D call: TRBD1 (5 bases). V shed 3 bases and J shed 7 bases, with 15 bases lying between them. Germline assignment: CDR1 DFQATT and CDR2 SNEGSKA (reference sequence). This CDR3 has 14 amino acids.

This clonotype was recorded at least ten times. The rearrangement uses TRBV25-1 and TRBJ2-5; TRBD2 matches 12 bases. Germline-derived CDR1 and CDR2 are MGHDK and SYGVNS. Trimming cost V 3 bases and J 2 bases; bases outside gene matches: 7. The CDR3 is 17 residues long. CDR3 coding DNA: TGTGCCAGCAGTGAGTATACCGGGACTAGCGGGCAAGAGACCCAGTACTTC. This translates into CASSEYTGTSGQETQYF.

V gene TRBV7-6 combines with J gene TRBJ1-3, with D perhaps TRBD1 (5 bases). The CDR3 length is 14 residues. V was cut by 7 bases and J by 1 base, with 11 bases left in between. From germline, CDR1 is SGHVS and CDR2 FNYEAQ. CDR3 region: CASTQGASGNTIYF. In DNA, the CDR3 is TGTGCCAGCACCCAAGGGGCTTCTGGAAACACCATATATTTT. Full variable domain (rest looked up from reference TRBV7-6 and TRBJ1-3): GAGVSQSPRYKVTKRGQDVALRCDPISGHVSLYWYRQALGQGPEFLTYFNYEAQQDKSGLPNDRFSAERPEGSISTLTIQRTEQRDSAMYRCASTQGASGNTIYFGEGSWLTVV.

This clonotype was counted many times. The chain uses TRBV28 and TRBJ1-2; D possibly corresponds to TRBD1 (6 bases). The CDR3 extends over 13 amino acids. V shed 3 bases and J shed 3 bases, with 8 bases lying between them. Germline V gives CDR1 MDHEN, CDR2 SYDVKM. CDR3 DNA sequence: TGTGCCAGCAGTTTCGAGGGGGACTATGGCTACACCTTC. It yields the protein CASSFEGDYGYTF.

Only one count was recorded for this clonotype. A much larger clone lies one base from this, so it may be a read error. This chain links TRBV7-2 with TRBJ2-7, with 8 bases that match TRBD2. Germline V lookup: CDR1 SGHTA, CDR2 FQGNSA. The CDR3 is 14 residues long. This CDR3 is CAGSVLADHYEQYF. The DNA of the CDR3 is TGTGCCGGCAGCGTACTAGCGGATCACTACGAGCAGTACTTC.

Concerning this clonotype itself: A read error may explain this, as a much larger clone is one base away. The chain combines TRBV28 with TRBJ1-2; 8 nucleotides line up with TRBD1. Germline trimming cut 5 bases from V and 7 bases from J; bases unmatched to any gene: 15. The germline gives CDR1 MDHEN, CDR2 SYDVKM. The CDR3 has 16 residues. The DNA of the CDR3 is TGTGCCAGCAGTCCTATTAGCTGGACAGGGACGCGTGGCTACACCTTC. Translating it yields CASSPISWTGTRGYTF.

About this clonotype itself: Germline and junction disagree at one end, which may indicate a read error. J is TRBJ2-7 and V is TRBV12-3 or TRBV12-4; weak D call: TRBD1 (5 bases). CDR3 length: 13 amino acids. CDR3 loop: CPSTPHDSYEQYF. CDR3 in DNA: TGTCCCAGCACTCCCCACGACAGCTACGAGCAGTACTTC.

The rearrangement links TRBV5-1 to TRBJ2-7, with D tentatively TRBD1 (5 bases). There are 14 residues in the CDR3. From germline, CDR1 is SGHRS and CDR2 YFSETQ. Trimming shortened V by 0 bases and J by 3 bases, and 10 bases separated the two germline ends. For the CDR3, the DNA is TGCGCCAGCAGCTTGGCAGGGTCGGGCTACGAGCAGTACTTC. Encoded protein: CASSLAGSGYEQYF.

The chain combines TRBV4-1 with TRBJ1-1, with D maybe TRBD1 (6 bases). Deletions cut 4 bases from V and 1 base from J, with 13 bases between. Germline values: CDR1 MGHRA, CDR2 YSYEKL. CDR3 size: 15 residues. The CDR3 region has the DNA TGCGCCAGCAGCCCCAGGGGAGGGGAGAACACTGAAGCTTTCTTT. Its protein product is CASSPRGGENTEAFF.

This clonotype was detected ten times or more. V gene TRBV11-2 combines with J gene TRBJ2-3; D is perhaps TRBD1 (6 bases). Germline V CDR1 and CDR2: SGHAT, FQNNGV. V was shortened by 2 bases and J by 5 bases, with 11 bases between the two germline ends. The CDR3 covers 14 residues. CDR3 amino acids: CASSLIQGRDTQYF. CDR3 coding DNA: TGTGCCAGCAGCTTAATACAGGGAAGAGATACGCAGTATTTT.

The chain combines TRBV20-1 with TRBJ1-2; unclear D gene. The V gene lost 2 bases and the J gene lost 2 bases, with 9 bases spanning the gap. This CDR3 has 13 residues. CDR1 is DFQATT, CDR2 SNEGSKA, per germline (reference sequence). CDR3 loop: CSARPLINYGYTF. CDR3 bases: TGCAGTGCTAGACCACTTATCAACTATGGCTACACCTTC.

This clonotype was seen repeatedly, ten times or more. The chain recombines TRBV6-1 with TRBJ2-3, with 9 bases matching TRBD2. From germline, CDR1 is MNHNS and CDR2 SASEGT. The CDR3 spans 16 residues. Trimming at V came to 8 bases and at J to 5 bases, leaving 14 bases not matched to a gene. The CDR3, as DNA: TGTGCCAGCGGTCGGTTGGGCGGGGGGGCTGGAGATACGCAGTATTTT. Translating gives CASGRLGGGAGDTQYF.

This clonotype occurred once. V usage is TRBV2 and J usage is TRBJ2-3; TRBD1 is a possible D gene (6 bases). V lost 4 bases to trimming and J lost 2 bases, with 19 bases between them. Germline-derived CDR1 and CDR2 are SNHLY and FYNNEI. CDR3 length: 17 amino acids. CDR3 region: CASSGPGQHSPTDTQYF. The DNA of the CDR3 is TGTGCCAGCAGTGGACCGGGACAACATAGTCCCACAGATACGCAGTATTTT.

The sample holds many counts of this clonotype. This chain joins TRBV5-6 and TRBJ2-1, with 7 bases identical to TRBD2. Trimming at V came to 4 bases and at J to 3 bases, leaving 7 bases not matched to a gene. CDR3 size: 15 residues. The V gene's germline CDR1 is SGHDT and CDR2 YYEEEE. The CDR3, as DNA: TGTGCCAGCAGCGTCGGGGGGACTTTCTACAATGAGCAGTTCTTC. Its translation is CASSVGGTFYNEQFF.

This clonotype was found a few times. This chain links TRBV6-1 with TRBJ1-2, with 7 bases lining up with TRBD1. Germline V gene data show CDR1 as MNHNS and CDR2 as SASEGT. The CDR3 is 15 amino acids. The ends lost 6 bases at V and 6 bases at J; junction bases unmatched: 13. Written as DNA, the CDR3 is TGTGCCAGCAGAGTTACGACAGGGAAAGGTGATGGCTACACCTTC. Translation gives CASRVTTGKGDGYTF.

At least ten counts were recorded for this clonotype. V and J are TRBV3-1 and TRBJ2-3; 8 positions match TRBD1. Germline V gives CDR1 LGHDT, CDR2 YNNKEL (reference sequence). Germline trimming cut 4 bases from V and 0 bases from J; bases unmatched to any gene: 12. This CDR3 has 18 residues. The CDR3 reads CASSRGQGLASSTDTQYF. CDR3 nucleotide sequence: TGTGCCAGCAGCCGTGGACAGGGCCTCGCATCAAGCACAGATACGCAGTATTTT.

This clonotype has ten or more counts. This sequence joins TRBV7-9 and TRBJ1-1, with D perhaps matching TRBD1 (5 bases). From germline, CDR1 is SEHNR and CDR2 FQNEAQ (reference sequence). Trimming stripped 4 bases from V and 1 base from J, with 16 bases between. The CDR3 contains 16 residues. CDR3 protein: CASSSVGGSGNTEAFF. DNA for the CDR3: TGTGCCAGCAGCTCAGTCGGGGGTTCAGGGAACACTGAAGCTTTCTTT.

This clonotype was recorded at least ten times. The rearrangement uses TRBV6-1 and TRBJ2-7; 9 bases line up with TRBD1. CDR1 and CDR2 from the germline V gene are MNHNS and SASEGT. This CDR3 is built from 14 residues. J lost 4 bases, V lost 2 bases, and 3 bases had no gene match. The CDR3 loop is CASSETDRGYEQYF. The CDR3 DNA follows: TGTGCCAGCAGTGAAACGGACAGGGGTTACGAGCAGTACTTC.

This clonotype was detected only a few times. The chain has TRBV4-1 and TRBJ2-5; unclear D gene. With 3 bases removed from V and 4 bases from J, the gap between germline ends came to 9 bases. The V gene's germline CDR1 is MGHRA and CDR2 YSYEKL. CDR3 length: 13 residues. In nucleotides, the CDR3 is TGCGCCAGCAGCCAGGCTTTTGCAGAGACCCAGTACTTC. Amino acid sequence: CASSQAFAETQYF.

The V gene is TRBV6-1, the J gene TRBJ2-6; a weak D match, TRBD2 (5 bases). The germline CDR1 and CDR2 sequences are MNHNS and SASEGT. The CDR3 totals 16 residues. V dropped 4 bases and J dropped 1 base, with 11 bases sitting between them. The CDR3 loop reads CASSGRPGSGANVLTF. The CDR3 DNA is TGTGCCAGCAGTGGCCGCCCGGGATCTGGGGCCAACGTCCTGACTTTC.

Of note for this clonotype: This may be a read error: a much more frequent sequence differs by one nucleotide. This chain joins TRBV10-2 and TRBJ1-5; tentatively, D is TRBD1 (5 bases). This CDR3 spans 13 amino acids. Germline V lookup: CDR1 WSHSY, CDR2 SAAADI. The CDR3 region has the DNA TGCTCCAGCAGTGCAGGGTACTATCAGCCCCAGCATTTT. This sequence encodes CSSSAGYYQPQHF.

This clonotype was seen many times. This sequence joins TRBV10-1 and TRBJ2-1; possibly TRBD1 for D (6 bases). Trimming took 10 bases from V and 10 from J, leaving 20 bases between them. The CDR3 extends over 13 amino acids. Germline CDR1 WNHNN, CDR2 SYGVQD (reference sequence). The CDR3 coding sequence is TGCGCCATTTCCGAGAGTTCGACAGGCGAGCAGTTCTTC. It codes for CAISESSTGEQFF.

V usage is TRBV19 and J usage is TRBJ1-2; 8 bases fit TRBD1. CDR3 length: 14 amino acids. The V gene's germline CDR1 is LNHDA and CDR2 SQIVND (reference sequence). The J segment lost 4 bases and the V segment lost 4 bases, leaving 5 bases of the junction unmatched. Written as DNA, the CDR3 is TGTGCCAGTAGTACAGGGGGCTTTGGCTATGGCTACACCTTC. It encodes CASSTGGFGYGYTF.

For this clonotype: An end of the junction does not agree with germline; a read error may underlie this. V and J are TRBV6-1 and TRBJ2-1; TRBD1 aligns across 7 bases. Germline lookup yields CDR1 MNHNS and CDR2 SASEGT. The CDR3 sequence is 14 residues long. DNA of the CDR3: TGCGCCAGCACAGAAGGACAGGAAACTGGGGAGCGGTTCTTC. It codes for CASTEGQETGERFF.

This clonotype was seen more than once but under ten times. The V gene is TRBV27, the J gene TRBJ2-5; maybe TRBD1 (5 bases). Germline V gene sequence: CDR1 MNHEY, CDR2 SMNVEV (reference sequence). Trimming removed 6 bases from V and 3 bases from J, with 14 bases in between. The CDR3 runs 14 residues. The CDR3 loop reads CASRPVFREETQYF. The CDR3 DNA is TGTGCCAGCAGACCCGTGTTCAGGGAAGAGACCCAGTACTTC.

The chain uses TRBV5-1 and TRBJ1-1; perhaps TRBD1 as D (5 bases). The V gene lost 4 bases and the J gene lost 11 bases, with 18 bases spanning the gap. Per germline, CDR1 SGHRS and CDR2 YFSETQ. CDR3 length equals 13 residues. For the CDR3, the DNA is TGCGCCAGCAGCCGAATTCAGGGAGGTCGTGCTTTCTTT. Protein sequence: CASSRIQGGRAFF.